This TCR beta chain was sequenced for a study of post-analysis software for immune sequencing data. Whole-study results and caveats: TRBV5-6, TRBV5-1 and TRBV20-1 belonged to a set of roughly 5 TRBV segments that were more frequent in patients than controls.

In its sample, this clonotype was seen once. Its target is not known. Germline CDR1 reads DFQATT; CDR2 reads SNEGSKA (reference sequence). V was clipped by 3 bases and J by 4 bases; unmatched bases: 6. This CDR3 is 14 amino acids long. cDNA libraries for TCR beta contained unique molecular identifiers. One entry per CDR3 protein results from TCRdb running MiXCR on the PCR reads. The sample contains roughly 800,000 distinct CDR3 sequences, approximately 53% of which appear only once. The source of this sequence is a girl aged 10 to 17 with multiple sclerosis. The J gene is TRBJ1-2, the V gene TRBV20-1, with TRBD1 identical over 9 bases. Sequenced material: blood. The CDR3 DNA is TGCAGTGCTAGGACGGACAGGGGAATCTATGGCTACACCTTC. Protein sequence: CSARTDRGIYGYTF.